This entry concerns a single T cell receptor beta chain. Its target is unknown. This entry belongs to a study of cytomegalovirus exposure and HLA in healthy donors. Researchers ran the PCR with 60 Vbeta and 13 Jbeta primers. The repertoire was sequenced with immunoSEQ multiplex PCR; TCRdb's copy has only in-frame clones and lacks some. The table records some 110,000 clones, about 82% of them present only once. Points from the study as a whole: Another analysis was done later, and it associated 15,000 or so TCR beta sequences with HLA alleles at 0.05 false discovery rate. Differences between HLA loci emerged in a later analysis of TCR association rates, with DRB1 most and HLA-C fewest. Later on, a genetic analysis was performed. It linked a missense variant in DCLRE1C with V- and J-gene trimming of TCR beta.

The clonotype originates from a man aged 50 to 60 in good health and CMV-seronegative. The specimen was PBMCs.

CDR3 sequence (DNA): TGTGCCAGCAGCTTACGGGACAGGGACGAAAAACTGTTTTTT. Protein: CASSLRDRDEKLFF. The chain joins TRBV5-4 to TRBJ1-4; 9 bases align to TRBD1. The CDR3 sequence is 14 residues long. The germline V gene encodes CDR1 SGHNT and CDR2 YYREEE (reference sequence). The ends lost 2 bases at V and 8 bases at J; junction bases unmatched: 4.